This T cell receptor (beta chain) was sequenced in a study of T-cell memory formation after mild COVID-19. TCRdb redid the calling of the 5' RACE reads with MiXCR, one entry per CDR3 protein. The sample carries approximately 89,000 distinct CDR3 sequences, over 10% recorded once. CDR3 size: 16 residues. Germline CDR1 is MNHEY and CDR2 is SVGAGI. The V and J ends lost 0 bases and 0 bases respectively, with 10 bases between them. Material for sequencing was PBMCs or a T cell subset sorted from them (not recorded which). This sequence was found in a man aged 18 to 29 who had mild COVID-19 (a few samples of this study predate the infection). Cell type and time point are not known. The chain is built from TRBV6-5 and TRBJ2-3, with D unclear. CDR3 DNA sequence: TGTGCCAGCAGTTACTCGACGCCTCCTAGCACAGATACGCAGTATTTT. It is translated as CASSYSTPPSTDTQYF.